A single sample is the source of the 28 T cell receptor beta chains below, sequenced in a study of CD8 T cells in ankylosing spondylitis. In TCRdb, the 5' RACE reads were re-called with MiXCR into one record per CDR3 protein. The sample holds about 360,000 distinct CDR3 sequences, about 20% seen once. The sample was blood, either unsorted or a sorted T cell fraction (not recorded which). The receptors here all came from a male donor with ankylosing spondylitis or in good health (not recorded which).

V and J are TRBV2 and TRBJ2-5; maybe TRBD2 (6 bases). CDR3 length: 14 amino acids. Germline CDR1 SNHLY, CDR2 FYNNEI. V shed 7 bases and J shed 5 bases, with 17 bases lying between them. CDR3 sequence reads: CASIEGGGTETQYF. In DNA, the CDR3 is TGTGCCAGCATCGAGGGAGGAGGGACGGAGACCCAGTACTTC.

This clonotype was detected once. V gene TRBV15 combines with J gene TRBJ2-5; D is possibly TRBD1 (6 bases). Germline assignment: CDR1 LNHNV and CDR2 YYDKDF (reference sequence). Trimming cost V 5 bases and J 2 bases, with 18 bases left between them. CDR3 size: 16 residues. CDR3 region: CATSGRTVLTQETQYF. CDR3 nucleotide sequence: TGTGCCACCAGCGGGCGGACAGTATTGACGCAAGAGACCCAGTACTTC. The variable domain in full, with the rest retrieved from reference TRBV15 and TRBJ2-5, is DAMVIQNPRYQVTQFGKPVTLSCSQTLNHNVMYWYQQKSSQAPKLLFHYYDKDFNNEADTPDNFQSRRPNTSFCFLDIRSPGLGDTAMYLCATSGRTVLTQETQYFGPGTRLLVL.

This clonotype was seen more than once but under ten times. This chain links TRBV20-1 with TRBJ2-3; no firm D call. Germline loops: CDR1 DFQATT, CDR2 SNEGSKA (reference sequence). The CDR3 is 12 residues long. The ends were cut back, 3 bases at V and 4 bases at J, with 8 bases in the middle. The CDR3 spells CSARSLPDTQYF. CDR3 DNA: TGCAGTGCTAGGTCGCTACCAGATACGCAGTATTTT.

This clonotype was seen only a few times. The J gene is TRBJ2-1, the V gene TRBV28; D is undetermined. CDR3 size: 15 residues. V lost 5 bases to trimming and J lost 3 bases, with 14 bases between them. Germline V gene lookup returns CDR1 MDHEN and CDR2 SYDVKM. The DNA for the CDR3 is TGTGCCAGCAGTGGGTTATTCCCCAGCTACAATGAGCAGTTCTTC. Translation gives CASSGLFPSYNEQFF.

The chain combines TRBV11-1 with TRBJ2-5; D is perhaps TRBD1 (6 bases). In germline, CDR1 is SGHAT, CDR2 FQDESV (reference sequence). The V and J ends lost 2 bases and 7 bases respectively, with 17 bases between them. CDR3 length: 15 residues. Written as DNA, the CDR3 is TGTGCCAGCAGCTTACTCCGGGACATCCTCGGGACCCAGTACTTC. Encoded protein: CASSLLRDILGTQYF.

A few counts support this clonotype. The chain couples TRBV7-9 to TRBJ2-7; D is unresolved. This CDR3 has 14 amino acids. Germline values: CDR1 SEHNR, CDR2 FQNEAQ (reference sequence). V was pared by 2 bases and J by 4 bases, with 12 bases between. The CDR3 coding sequence is TGTGCCAGCAGCTTACTGGGCCCGGCATACGAGCAGTACTTC. It encodes CASSLLGPAYEQYF.

J is TRBJ1-1 and V is TRBV7-6, with D tentatively TRBD1 (5 bases). The ends were cut back, 5 bases at V and 6 bases at J, with 13 bases in the middle. Germline CDR1 SGHVS, CDR2 FNYEAQ. This CDR3 has 13 residues. Written as DNA, the CDR3 is TGTGCCAGCAGCACTAGGGGAGGGGCTGAAGCTTTCTTT. Encoded protein: CASSTRGGAEAFF.

The gene calls are TRBV30 and TRBJ2-1; no definite D call. This CDR3 is 13 amino acids long. Germline CDR1 reads GTSNPN; CDR2 reads SVGIG (reference sequence). V was pared by 8 bases and J by 4 bases, with 15 bases between. The CDR3 spells CAGDADMYNEQFF. CDR3 DNA sequence: TGTGCCGGCGATGCCGACATGTACAATGAGCAGTTCTTC.

The chain recombines TRBV10-3 with TRBJ2-3; TRBD2 aligns across 13 bases. Trimming took 6 bases from V and 6 from J; bases not matched to a gene: 6. Germline V gene lookup returns CDR1 ENHRY and CDR2 SYGVKD. The CDR3 has 15 amino acids. The CDR3 sequence is CAIRIPTSGGDTQYF. CDR3 sequence (DNA): TGTGCCATCAGGATACCGACTAGCGGGGGGGATACGCAGTATTTT.

The chain is built from TRBV29-1 and TRBJ2-5, with D unresolved. The CDR3 totals 14 residues. With 3 bases removed from V and 1 base from J, the gap between germline ends came to 12 bases. In germline, CDR1 is SQVTM, CDR2 ANQGSEA. CDR3: CSVDGADSQETQYF. The DNA for the CDR3 is TGCAGCGTTGATGGCGCGGATTCCCAAGAGACCCAGTACTTC.

This chain connects TRBV9 to TRBJ2-1; 13 bases agree with TRBD2. Trimming cost V 0 bases and J 5 bases; bases outside gene matches: 5. Per the germline V gene, CDR1 is SGDLS and CDR2 is YYNGEE. The CDR3 extends over 17 amino acids. CDR3 region: CASSVARTSGGNNEQFF. The CDR3, as DNA: TGTGCCAGCAGCGTAGCACGGACTAGCGGGGGAAACAATGAGCAGTTCTTC.

The V call is TRBV28, the J call TRBJ2-3; 7 bases map to TRBD2. V lost 8 bases, J lost 7 bases, and 15 bases stayed unmatched. CDR1 MDHEN and CDR2 SYDVKM come from the germline V gene. CDR3 length equals 15 residues. The CDR3 loop reads CASLPSGVELHTQYF. The CDR3 region has the DNA TGTGCCAGCCTCCCCAGCGGGGTGGAATTGCATACGCAGTATTTT. The variable domain in full, completed from reference TRBV28 and TRBJ2-3, reads DVKVTQSSRYLVKRTGEKVFLECVQDMDHENMFWYRQDPGLGLRLIYFSYDVKMKEKGDIPEGYSVSREKKERFSLILESASTNQTSMYLCASLPSGVELHTQYFGPGTRLTVL.

This clonotype has more than one count but fewer than ten. This chain uses TRBV7-9 with TRBJ2-3; D is uncertain. The CDR3 runs to 12 residues. Trimming shortened V by 5 bases and J by 4 bases, and 7 bases separated the two germline ends. The germline CDR1 and CDR2 sequences are SEHNR and FQNEAQ (reference sequence). The CDR3 spells CASSPPADTQYF. The DNA for the CDR3 is TGTGCCAGCAGCCCCCCGGCAGATACGCAGTATTTT. Full variable domain (remainder filled in from reference TRBV7-9 and TRBJ2-3): DTGVSQNPRHKITKRGQNVTFRCDPISEHNRLYWYRQTLGQGPEFLTYFQNEAQLEKSRLLSDRFSAERPKGSFSTLEIQRTEQGDSAMYLCASSPPADTQYFGPGTRLTVL.

The V and J genes are TRBV14 and TRBJ1-4; the D is unclear. This CDR3 has 14 amino acids. CDR1 is SGHDN, CDR2 FVKESK, per germline. With 3 bases removed from V and 3 bases from J, the gap between germline ends came to 8 bases. The CDR3 DNA reads TGTGCCAGCAGCCAGGGGATGGCTAATGAAAAACTGTTTTTT. Translated: CASSQGMANEKLFF.

The chain combines TRBV27 with TRBJ2-1; no firm D call. V dropped 8 bases and J dropped 2 bases, with 16 bases sitting between them. The CDR3 has 15 amino acids. Germline V lookup: CDR1 MNHEY, CDR2 SMNVEV (reference sequence). The CDR3 nucleotides are TGTGCCAGCGGACCCCGAGGCCCTCCCTACAATGAGCAGTTCTTC. It encodes CASGPRGPPYNEQFF.

The chain is built from TRBV30 and TRBJ2-7, with TRBD2 as a possible D gene (6 bases). The V gene's germline CDR1 is GTSNPN and CDR2 SVGIG (reference sequence). The CDR3 contains 13 residues. V lost 5 bases to trimming and J lost 5 bases, with 16 bases between them. CDR3 DNA: TGTGCCTGGTCTACCGGGACTTCAGACGAGCAGTACTTC. Translated, it gives CAWSTGTSDEQYF.

The rearrangement uses TRBV9 and TRBJ2-1, with D hard to call. The CDR3 has 12 amino acids. V was clipped by 0 bases and J by 4 bases, with 2 bases between them. From germline, CDR1 is SGDLS and CDR2 YYNGEE. This CDR3 reads CASSVVYNEQFF. DNA of the CDR3: TGTGCCAGCAGCGTAGTGTACAATGAGCAGTTCTTC.

This clonotype was observed a few times. V usage is TRBV7-9 and J usage is TRBJ2-3, with D maybe TRBD2 (6 bases). This CDR3 has 15 amino acids. CDR1 is SEHNR, CDR2 FQNEAQ, per germline (reference sequence). V lost 1 base and J lost 2, with 10 bases in between. This chain's CDR3 is CASSLVRGYTDTQYF. CDR3 DNA: TGTGCCAGCAGCTTAGTGCGGGGCTACACAGATACGCAGTATTTT.

The chain links TRBV7-9 to TRBJ2-7; the D gene is possibly TRBD1 (5 bases). From germline, CDR1 is SEHNR and CDR2 FQNEAQ (reference sequence). V lost 4 bases, J lost 6 bases, and 10 bases lay in between. This CDR3 is 12 amino acids long. The chain's CDR3 is CASSSPTVEQYF. In DNA, the CDR3 is TGTGCCAGCAGCTCCCCGACAGTCGAGCAGTACTTC. Full variable domain (missing parts from reference TRBV7-9 and TRBJ2-7): DTGVSQNPRHKITKRGQNVTFRCDPISEHNRLYWYRQTLGQGPEFLTYFQNEAQLEKSRLLSDRFSAERPKGSFSTLEIQRTEQGDSAMYLCASSSPTVEQYFGPGTRLTVT.

This clonotype turned up a few times. This chain joins TRBV24-1 and TRBJ2-5, with D possibly being TRBD1 (6 bases). This CDR3 is built from 13 residues. Germline V gene lookup returns CDR1 KGHDR and CDR2 SFDVKD. The V end was cut by 4 bases, the J end by 6 bases, with 11 bases between. In nucleotides, the CDR3 is TGTGCCACCAGTGACCAGGGACATCAGACCCAGTACTTC. Its translation is CATSDQGHQTQYF.

In this sample, this clonotype turned up a few times. The J gene is TRBJ2-1, the V gene TRBV14, with D perhaps TRBD1 (5 bases). Between the trimmed V and J ends, which lost 1 base and 5 bases, there was a span of 15 bases. There are 16 residues in the CDR3. Germline-derived CDR1 and CDR2 are SGHDN and FVKESK. The DNA of the CDR3 is TGTGCCAGCAGCCAAGGAAGGCAGGGCTGGGACAATGAGCAGTTCTTC. Translation: CASSQGRQGWDNEQFF.

The V call is TRBV20-1, the J call TRBJ2-5; 10 bases fit TRBD2. V trimming: 5 bases; J trimming: 4 bases; junction bases outside the gene matches: 13. There are 16 residues in the CDR3. The germline gives CDR1 DFQATT, CDR2 SNEGSKA (reference sequence). CDR3 sequence reads: CSAAREILAGRETQYF. The CDR3 nucleotides are TGCAGTGCTGCTAGAGAGATACTAGCGGGGCGAGAGACCCAGTACTTC.

This clonotype turned up a few times. In DNA form, the CDR3 reads TGCAGCGTCTCTCCTGTAGGACTAGCGTTAGATACGCAGTATTTT. It is translated as CSVSPVGLALDTQYF. The V and J genes are TRBV29-1 and TRBJ2-3; 9 nucleotides line up with TRBD2. This CDR3 comprises 15 residues. Germline loops: CDR1 SQVTM, CDR2 ANQGSEA. The V and J ends lost 6 bases and 5 bases, in that order; junction bases with no gene match: 12.

The DNA of the CDR3 is TGTGCCAGCAGCTCCCCTCTCAGGTACGAGCAGTACTTC. It is translated as CASSSPLRYEQYF. The V call is TRBV7-3, the J call TRBJ2-7; D call uncertain. CDR3 length: 13 amino acids. Germline V lookup: CDR1 SGHTA, CDR2 FQGTGA. The ends were cut back, 4 bases at V and 4 bases at J, with 11 bases in the middle.

V and J are TRBV3-1 and TRBJ2-3; D is ambiguous. Germline V CDR1 and CDR2: LGHDT, YNNKEL (reference sequence). The CDR3 sequence is 15 residues long. Trimming removed 1 base at V and 2 bases at J, with 10 bases between. In DNA form, the CDR3 reads TGTGCCAGCAGCCAAGTACAGACCACCACAGATACGCAGTATTTT. Translating gives CASSQVQTTTDTQYF.

The rearrangement links TRBV6-5 to TRBJ1-5, with D hard to call. This CDR3 comprises 16 residues. V lost 0 bases to trimming and J lost 2 bases, with 11 bases between them. Per germline, CDR1 MNHEY and CDR2 SVGAGI. The CDR3 coding sequence is TGTGCCAGCAGTTACTCGTACGGTGAGGGCAATCAGCCCCAGCATTTT. Protein: CASSYSYGEGNQPQHF.

In its sample, this clonotype was seen a few times. CDR3 nucleotide sequence: TGCAGCTCGACAGGGGGAACCTACGAGCAGTACTTC. Translating gives CSSTGGTYEQYF. This chain uses TRBV20-1 with TRBJ2-7; 9 bases agree with TRBD1. The CDR3 runs to 12 residues. Germline V gives CDR1 DFQATT, CDR2 SNEGSKA (reference sequence).

The V and J genes are TRBV5-5 and TRBJ1-4, with 8 positions matching TRBD1. V lost 0 bases to trimming and J lost 8 bases; unmatched junction nucleotides: 9. The CDR3 has 16 residues. Germline CDR1 is SGHKS and CDR2 is YYEKEE (reference sequence). CDR3 sequence reads: CASSLGTQGAGEKLFF. CDR3 bases: TGTGCCAGCAGCTTGGGAACCCAGGGGGCCGGGGAAAAACTGTTTTTT.